This T cell receptor beta chain was retrieved from a study of CD8 T cells in Susac syndrome (dated by TCRdb to between 2018 and 2020). About the study as a whole: The study used repertoire sequencing to test whether antigen drove CD8+ T cell activation and differentiation in Susac syndrome.

RNA was extracted with the RNeasy kit and roughly 0.5 to 1 ug was reverse transcribed using random hexamers. TCR beta CDR3 regions were amplified with the immunoSEQ multiplex PCR assay covering 54 Vbeta and 13 Jbeta segments. Bias from PCR amplification was corrected by using a synthetic template baseline for primer optimization and for computational correction. The published analysis was carried out like this. Reads were assigned to V, D and J genes according to IMGT and analyzed in immunoSEQ Analyzer, with only productive sequences retained. Clonality was calculated as one minus the Shannon entropy normalized by log2 of the number of productive unique sequences. For each patient and control, public and private clones were evaluated within the 100 most prevalent clones. Susac-specific clones were defined as absent from healthy and MS cohorts, about 1,000 published viral clones and other ImmuneACCESS disease sequences. TCRdb ran its own pipeline on the public reads, namely fastp trimming at Q25 and MiXCR clone calling, and kept in-frame beta chains. Duplicate CDR3 protein sequences are folded into a single record with the most common DNA and genes. V and J calls and clone size were set by TCRdb, not the authors. This sample has 150,000 to 200,000 distinct CDR3 sequences in its table, and approximately 93% of those were observed once. The ten largest clones represent around 0.097% of the sample.

The investigation overall reported the following: The TCR sequencing and HLA analysis was acknowledged to have included a relatively small number of individuals.

The germline V gene provides CDR1 SGDLS and CDR2 YYNGEE. From cysteine to phenylalanine, the CDR3 is 14 amino acids long. Of all the DNA, just the CDR3 is kept, 42 bases in frame from base 1. Trimmed from V: 4 bases; trimmed from J: 5 bases; junction bases lacking a gene match: 6. Peripheral blood CD8+ and CD4+ T cells from healthy donors, Susac syndrome patients and multiple sclerosis patients were profiled by high-throughput TCR beta sequencing. The multiple sclerosis controls were treatment-naive patients whose relapsing-remitting disease, either stable or active, fulfilled the revised McDonald criteria. Bulk CD8+ and CD4+ T cells were purified by magnetic negative isolation, whereas CD8+ TEMRA cells were enriched by FACS. Blood was collected in EDTA tubes and processed within 24 hours, with PBMCs isolated through density gradient centrifugation. PBMCs intended for TCR sequencing were cryopreserved in liquid nitrogen and thawed later in a water bath at 37 degrees C. Purity of sorted or isolated CD4+, CD8+ and CD8+ TEMRA cells was at least 90%.

For this clonotype: The target of this receptor is not known. The sample holds no much larger clone one base away, and base qualities are not on file.

This chain is built from TRBV9 and TRBJ2-3, with TRBD1 identical over 8 junction bases. This clonotype was sampled from a human donor with multiple sclerosis. The specimen sequenced was CD4+ T cells from PBMCs. The DNA is TGTGCCAGCAGCCCCGGACAGGGTCAAGATACGCAGTATTTT. Its translation reads: CASSPGQGQDTQYF. Full variable domain (CDR3 extended with the reference TRBV9 and TRBJ2-3 proteins): DSGVTQTPKHLITATGQRVTLRCSPRSGDLSVYWYQQSLDQGLQFLIQYYNGEERAKGNILERFSAQQFPDLHSELNLSSLELGDSALYFCASSPGQGQDTQYFGPGTRLTVL.